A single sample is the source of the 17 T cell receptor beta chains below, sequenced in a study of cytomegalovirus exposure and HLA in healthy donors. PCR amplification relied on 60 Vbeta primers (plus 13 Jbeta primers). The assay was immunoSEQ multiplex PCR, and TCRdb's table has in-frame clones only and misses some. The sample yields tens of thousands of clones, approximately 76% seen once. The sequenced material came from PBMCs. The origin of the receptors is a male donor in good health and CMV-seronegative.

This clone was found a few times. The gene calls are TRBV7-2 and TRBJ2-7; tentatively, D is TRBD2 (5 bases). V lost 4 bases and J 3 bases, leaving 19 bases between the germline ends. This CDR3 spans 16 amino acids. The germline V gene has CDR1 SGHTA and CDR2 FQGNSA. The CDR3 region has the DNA TGTGCCAGCAGCTCCTCCTCCGGGGAGTCCCTCTACGAGCAGTACTTC. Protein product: CASSSSSGESLYEQYF.

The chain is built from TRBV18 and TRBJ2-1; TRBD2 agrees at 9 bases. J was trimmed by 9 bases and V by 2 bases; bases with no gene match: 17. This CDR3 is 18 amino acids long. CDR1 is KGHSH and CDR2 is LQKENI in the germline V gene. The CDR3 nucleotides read TGTGCCAGCTCACCATTCTCGACTAGCGGAGTTTCGAGGAGTGAGCAGTTCTTC. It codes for CASSPFSTSGVSRSEQFF.

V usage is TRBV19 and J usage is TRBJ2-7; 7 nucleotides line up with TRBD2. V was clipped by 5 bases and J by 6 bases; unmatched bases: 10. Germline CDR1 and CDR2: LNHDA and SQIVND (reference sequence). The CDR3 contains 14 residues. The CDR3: CASSPGGSRGEQYF. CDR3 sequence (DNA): TGTGCCAGTAGTCCCGGGGGGTCTCGGGGCGAGCAGTACTTC.

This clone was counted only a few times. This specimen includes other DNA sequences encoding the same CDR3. CDR3 amino acids: CASSGDTSTNEKLFF. In DNA, the CDR3 is TGTGCCAGCAGTGGAGACACTTCAACTAATGAAAAACTGTTTTTT. The chain links TRBV2 to TRBJ1-4; no firm D call. This CDR3 spans 15 amino acids. The V end lost 4 bases, the J end lost 0 bases, and 9 bases lay between the germline ends. Per germline, CDR1 SNHLY and CDR2 FYNNEI.

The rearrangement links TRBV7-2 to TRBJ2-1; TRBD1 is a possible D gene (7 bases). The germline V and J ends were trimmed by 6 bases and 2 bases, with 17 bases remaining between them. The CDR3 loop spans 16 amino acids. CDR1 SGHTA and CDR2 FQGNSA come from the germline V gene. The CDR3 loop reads CASRYMGRGAYNEQFF. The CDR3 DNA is TGTGCCAGCAGATACATGGGCAGGGGGGCCTACAATGAGCAGTTCTTC.

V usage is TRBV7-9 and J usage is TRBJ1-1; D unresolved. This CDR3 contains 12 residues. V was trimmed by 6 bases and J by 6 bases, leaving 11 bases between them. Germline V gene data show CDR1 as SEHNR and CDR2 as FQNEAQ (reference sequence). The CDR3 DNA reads TGTGCCAGCAGACGATCCACAGCTGAAGCTTTCTTT. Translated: CASRRSTAEAFF.

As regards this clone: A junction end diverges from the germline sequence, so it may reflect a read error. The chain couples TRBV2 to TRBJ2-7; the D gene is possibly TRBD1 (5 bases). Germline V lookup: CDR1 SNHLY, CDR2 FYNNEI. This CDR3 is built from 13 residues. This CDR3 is CASRITGAYGQYF. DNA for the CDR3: TGTGCCAGCAGGATCACAGGAGCCTACGGGCAGTACTTC.

CDR3 sequence: CASSLDREVEKLFF. The CDR3 DNA sequence: TGTGCCAGCAGCTTAGACAGGGAGGTTGAAAAACTGTTTTTT. V is TRBV5-4 and J is TRBJ1-4; TRBD1 matches 7 bases. V shed 2 bases, J shed 7 bases, and the junction held 5 bases outside the gene matches. CDR1 SGHNT and CDR2 YYREEE come from the germline V gene (reference sequence). CDR3 size: 14 residues.

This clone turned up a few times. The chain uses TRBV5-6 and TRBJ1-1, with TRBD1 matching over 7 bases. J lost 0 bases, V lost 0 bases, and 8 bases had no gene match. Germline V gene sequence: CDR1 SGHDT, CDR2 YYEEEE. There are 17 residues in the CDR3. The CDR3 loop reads CASSLGRDSTMNTEAFF. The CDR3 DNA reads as TGTGCCAGCAGCTTGGGGCGGGACAGTACCATGAACACTGAAGCTTTCTTT.

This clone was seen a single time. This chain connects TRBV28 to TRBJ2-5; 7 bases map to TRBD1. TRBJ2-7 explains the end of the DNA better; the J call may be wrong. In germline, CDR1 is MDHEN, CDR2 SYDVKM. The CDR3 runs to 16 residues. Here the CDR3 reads CASSLHGTATTYEQYF. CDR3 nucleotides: TGTGCCAGCAGCCTACACGGGACAGCTACCACCTACGAGCAGTACTTC.

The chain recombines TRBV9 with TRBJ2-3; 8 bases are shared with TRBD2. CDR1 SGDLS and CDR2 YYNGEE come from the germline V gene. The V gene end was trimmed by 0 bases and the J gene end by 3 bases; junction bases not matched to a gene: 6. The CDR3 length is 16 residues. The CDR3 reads CASSVAPGGATDTQYF. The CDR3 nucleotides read TGTGCCAGCAGCGTAGCCCCCGGGGGGGCGACAGATACGCAGTATTTT. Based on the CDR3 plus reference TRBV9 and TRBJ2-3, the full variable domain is DSGVTQTPKHLITATGQRVTLRCSPRSGDLSVYWYQQSLDQGLQFLIQYYNGEERAKGNILERFSAQQFPDLHSELNLSSLELGDSALYFCASSVAPGGATDTQYFGPGTRLTVL.

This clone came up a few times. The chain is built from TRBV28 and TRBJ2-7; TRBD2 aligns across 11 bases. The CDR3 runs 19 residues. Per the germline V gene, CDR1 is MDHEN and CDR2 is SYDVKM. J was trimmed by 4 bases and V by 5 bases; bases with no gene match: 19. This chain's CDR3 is CASSPWGTTSGSVIYEQYF. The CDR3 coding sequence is TGTGCCAGCAGTCCTTGGGGGACTACTAGCGGGAGTGTGATTTACGAGCAGTACTTC. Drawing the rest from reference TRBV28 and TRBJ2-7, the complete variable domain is DVKVTQSSRYLVKRTGEKVFLECVQDMDHENMFWYRQDPGLGLRLIYFSYDVKMKEKGDIPEGYSVSREKKERFSLILESASTNQTSMYLCASSPWGTTSGSVIYEQYFGPGTRLTVT.

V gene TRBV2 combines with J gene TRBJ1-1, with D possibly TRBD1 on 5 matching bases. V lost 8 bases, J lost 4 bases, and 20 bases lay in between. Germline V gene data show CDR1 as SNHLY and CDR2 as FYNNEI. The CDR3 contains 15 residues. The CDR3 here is CASSLGGGGGTEAFF. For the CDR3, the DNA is TGTGCCAGCTCCCTCGGCGGGGGAGGAGGCACTGAAGCTTTCTTT.

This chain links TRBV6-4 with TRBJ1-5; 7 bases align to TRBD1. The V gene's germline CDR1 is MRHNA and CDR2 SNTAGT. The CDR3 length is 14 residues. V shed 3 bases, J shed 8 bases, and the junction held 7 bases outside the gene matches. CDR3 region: CASSDTGTAKPQHF. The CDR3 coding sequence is TGTGCCAGCAGTGATACGGGGACAGCGAAGCCCCAGCATTTT.

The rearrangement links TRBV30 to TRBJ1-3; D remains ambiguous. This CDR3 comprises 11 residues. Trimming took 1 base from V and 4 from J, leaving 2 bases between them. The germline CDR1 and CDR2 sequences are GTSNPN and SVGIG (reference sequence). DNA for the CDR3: TGTGCCTGGAGTGCGGGAAACACCATATATTTT. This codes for CAWSAGNTIYF.

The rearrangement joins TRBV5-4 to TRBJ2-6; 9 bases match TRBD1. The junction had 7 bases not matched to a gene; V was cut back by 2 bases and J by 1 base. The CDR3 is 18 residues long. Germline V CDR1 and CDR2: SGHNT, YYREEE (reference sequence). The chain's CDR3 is CASSFFRTGDSGANVLTF. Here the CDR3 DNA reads TGTGCCAGCAGCTTTTTCCGGACAGGGGATTCTGGGGCCAACGTCCTGACTTTC.

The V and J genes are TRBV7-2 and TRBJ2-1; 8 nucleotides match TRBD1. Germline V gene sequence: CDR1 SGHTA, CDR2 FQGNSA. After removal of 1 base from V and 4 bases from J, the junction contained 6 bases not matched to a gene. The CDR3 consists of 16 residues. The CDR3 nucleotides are TGTGCCAGCAGCTTAGTGGGGACAGGACCTTACAATGAGCAGTTCTTC. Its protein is CASSLVGTGPYNEQFF.